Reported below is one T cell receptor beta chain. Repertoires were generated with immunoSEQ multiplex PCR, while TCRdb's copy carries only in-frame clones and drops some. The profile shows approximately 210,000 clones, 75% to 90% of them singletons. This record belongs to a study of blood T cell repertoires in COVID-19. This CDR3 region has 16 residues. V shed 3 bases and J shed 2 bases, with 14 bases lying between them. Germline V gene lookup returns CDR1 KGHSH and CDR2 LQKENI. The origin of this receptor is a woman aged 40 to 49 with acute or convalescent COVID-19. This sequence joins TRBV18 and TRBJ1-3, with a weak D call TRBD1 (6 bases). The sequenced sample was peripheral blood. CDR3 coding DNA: TGTGCCAGCTCACCTTCTCAGGGGATAACTGGAAACACCATATATTTT. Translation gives CASSPSQGITGNTIYF.